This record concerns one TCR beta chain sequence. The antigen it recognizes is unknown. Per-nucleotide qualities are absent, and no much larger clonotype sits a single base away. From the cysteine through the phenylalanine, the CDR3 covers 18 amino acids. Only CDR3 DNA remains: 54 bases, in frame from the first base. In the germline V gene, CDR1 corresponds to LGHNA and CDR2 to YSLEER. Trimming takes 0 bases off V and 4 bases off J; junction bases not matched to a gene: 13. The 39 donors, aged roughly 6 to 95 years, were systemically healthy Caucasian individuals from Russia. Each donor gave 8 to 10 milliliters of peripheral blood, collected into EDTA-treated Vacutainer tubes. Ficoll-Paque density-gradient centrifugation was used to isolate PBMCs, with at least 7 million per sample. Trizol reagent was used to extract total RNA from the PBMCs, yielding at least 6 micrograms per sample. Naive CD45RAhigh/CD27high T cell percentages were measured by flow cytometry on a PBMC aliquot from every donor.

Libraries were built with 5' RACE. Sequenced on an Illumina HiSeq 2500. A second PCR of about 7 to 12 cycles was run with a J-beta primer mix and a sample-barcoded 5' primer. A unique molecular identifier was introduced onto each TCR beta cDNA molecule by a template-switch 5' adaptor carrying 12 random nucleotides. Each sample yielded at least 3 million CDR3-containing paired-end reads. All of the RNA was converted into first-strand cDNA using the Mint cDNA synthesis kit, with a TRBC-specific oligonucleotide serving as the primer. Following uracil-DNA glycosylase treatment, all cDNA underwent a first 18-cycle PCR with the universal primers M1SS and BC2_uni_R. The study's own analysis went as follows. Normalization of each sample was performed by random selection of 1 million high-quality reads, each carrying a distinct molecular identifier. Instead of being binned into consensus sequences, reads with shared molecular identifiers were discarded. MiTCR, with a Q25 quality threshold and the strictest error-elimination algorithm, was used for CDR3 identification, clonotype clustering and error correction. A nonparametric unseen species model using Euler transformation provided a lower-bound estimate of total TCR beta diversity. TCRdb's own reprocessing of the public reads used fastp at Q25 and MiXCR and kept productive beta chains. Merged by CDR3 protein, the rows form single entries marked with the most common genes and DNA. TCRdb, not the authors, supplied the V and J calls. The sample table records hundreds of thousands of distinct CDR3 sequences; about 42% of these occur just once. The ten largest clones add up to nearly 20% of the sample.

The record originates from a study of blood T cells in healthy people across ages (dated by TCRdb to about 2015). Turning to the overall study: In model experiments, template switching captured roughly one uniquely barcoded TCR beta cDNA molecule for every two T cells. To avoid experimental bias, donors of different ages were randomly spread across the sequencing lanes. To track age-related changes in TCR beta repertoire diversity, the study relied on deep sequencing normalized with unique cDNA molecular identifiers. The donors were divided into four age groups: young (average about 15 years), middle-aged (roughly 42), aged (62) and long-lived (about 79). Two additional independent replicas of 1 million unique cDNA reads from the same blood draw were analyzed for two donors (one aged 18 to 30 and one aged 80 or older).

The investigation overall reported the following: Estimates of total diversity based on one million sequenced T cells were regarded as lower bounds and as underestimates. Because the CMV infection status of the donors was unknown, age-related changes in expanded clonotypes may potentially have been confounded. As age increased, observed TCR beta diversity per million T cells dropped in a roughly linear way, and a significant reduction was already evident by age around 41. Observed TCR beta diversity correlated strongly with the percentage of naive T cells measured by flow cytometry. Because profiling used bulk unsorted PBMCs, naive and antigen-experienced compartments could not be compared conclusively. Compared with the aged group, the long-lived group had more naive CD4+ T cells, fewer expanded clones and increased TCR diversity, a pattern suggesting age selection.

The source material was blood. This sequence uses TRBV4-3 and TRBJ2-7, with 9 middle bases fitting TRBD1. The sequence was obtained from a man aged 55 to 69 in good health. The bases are TGCGCCAGCAGCCAAGATGTTCCCGGGACAGGGAAGTGGTACGAGCAGTACTTC. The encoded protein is CASSQDVPGTGKWYEQYF.